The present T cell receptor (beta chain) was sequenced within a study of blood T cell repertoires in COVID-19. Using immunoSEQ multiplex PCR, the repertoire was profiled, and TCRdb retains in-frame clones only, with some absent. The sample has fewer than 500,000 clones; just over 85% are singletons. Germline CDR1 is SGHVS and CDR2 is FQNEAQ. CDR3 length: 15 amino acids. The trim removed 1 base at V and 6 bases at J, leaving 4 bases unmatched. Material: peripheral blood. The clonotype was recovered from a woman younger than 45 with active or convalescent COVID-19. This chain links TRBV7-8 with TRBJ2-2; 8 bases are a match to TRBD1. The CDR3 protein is CASSLETQGAGELFF. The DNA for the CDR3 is TGTGCCAGCAGCTTAGAAACACAGGGGGCCGGGGAGCTGTTTTTT.